This T cell receptor beta chain was sequenced during a study of identifying expanded T cells in peripheral blood. Study observations and caveats: Roughly two-week clone count variance significantly increased as total template count grew. Over approximately two and four weeks, about 15 and 19 clones changed, versus approximately 1.1 between replicates.

Collection occurred without any documented infections or immune events in donors. Worth noting for this clone: What it binds is not known.

Profiled with immunoSEQ multiplex PCR; TCRdb holds only in-frame clones, not every one. Altogether about 130,000 clones are present, about 88% being singletons, with the ten largest covering roughly 8%. Sequences were obtained from blood. The source of this sequence is a person aged 18 to 75 in good health.

The CDR3 DNA reads TGTGCCAGCAGTCGCCTAGGAACGCTGAAGCAGTACTTC. Protein product: CASSRLGTLKQYF. The V gene is TRBV28, the J gene TRBJ2-7; D gene ambiguous. Per germline, CDR1 MDHEN and CDR2 SYDVKM. Trimming cost V 5 bases and J 8 bases, with 16 bases left between them. The CDR3 runs to 13 residues.